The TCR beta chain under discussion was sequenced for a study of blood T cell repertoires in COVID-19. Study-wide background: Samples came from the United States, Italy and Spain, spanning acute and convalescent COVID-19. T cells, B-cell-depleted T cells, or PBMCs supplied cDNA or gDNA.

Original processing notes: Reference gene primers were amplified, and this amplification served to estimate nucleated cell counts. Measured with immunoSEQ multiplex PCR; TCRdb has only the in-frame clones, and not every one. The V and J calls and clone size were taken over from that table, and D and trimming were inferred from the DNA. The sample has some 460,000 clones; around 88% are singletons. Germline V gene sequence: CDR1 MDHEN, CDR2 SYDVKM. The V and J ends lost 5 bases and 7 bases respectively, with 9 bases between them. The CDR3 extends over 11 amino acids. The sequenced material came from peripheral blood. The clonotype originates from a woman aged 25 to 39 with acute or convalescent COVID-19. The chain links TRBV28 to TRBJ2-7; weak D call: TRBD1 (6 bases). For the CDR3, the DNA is TGTGCCAGCAGTCCGGGGACAGAGCAGTACTTC. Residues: CASSPGTEQYF.